The 23 T cell receptor beta chains given below trace back to one sample, sequenced in a study of breast tumors, draining lymph nodes, adjacent tissues. TCRdb redid the calling of the multiplex PCR reads with MiXCR, one entry per CDR3 protein. The data hold some 97,000 distinct CDR3 sequences, with over 20% observed a single time. Samples came from axillary lymph nodes draining the breast cancer. Sample: axillary lymph node tissue. All receptors derive from a female donor with breast cancer. Some clones in this sample may be carry-over from other donors' samples.

This clonotype showed up just a few times. A much larger clone is a single base away; this may be a read error. This chain uses TRBV20-1 with TRBJ1-6; 8 positions match TRBD1. The V gene's germline CDR1 is DFQATT and CDR2 SNEGSKA (reference sequence). The CDR3 covers 15 residues. The V and J ends lost 2 bases and 18 bases, in that order; junction bases with no gene match: 18. CDR3 nucleotides: TGCAGTGCTAGAACCCGGGGGGGTAGAGGACAGGGCCCCCACTTT. It yields the protein CSARTRGGRGQGPHF.

This clonotype showed up many times. The V gene is TRBV20-1, the J gene TRBJ1-2, with TRBD1 as a possible D gene (5 bases). This CDR3 has 13 residues. Trimming took 3 bases from V and 9 from J, leaving 17 bases between them. Germline CDR1 is DFQATT and CDR2 is SNEGSKA (reference sequence). The CDR3 nucleotides are TGCAGTGCTAGTAAGCCAGGGAGTAGGAGCTACACCTTC. This sequence encodes CSASKPGSRSYTF.

This clonotype has a count of ten or more. The gene calls are TRBV27 and TRBJ2-7; 11 bases line up with TRBD1. CDR3 length: 14 residues. Trimming at V came to 5 bases and at J to 4 bases, leaving 4 bases not matched to a gene. The germline CDR1 and CDR2 sequences are MNHEY and SMNVEV (reference sequence). For the CDR3, the DNA is TGTGCCAGCAGTAGGGGACAGGGGGAGTACGAGCAGTACTTC. Residues: CASSRGQGEYEQYF.

This clonotype qualifies as medium-sized. The CDR3 sequence: CATSDPVLPQQYF. As DNA, the CDR3 is TGTGCCACCAGTGATCCAGTCCTCCCCCAGCAGTACTTC. The rearrangement links TRBV24-1 to TRBJ2-7; no definite D call. This CDR3 is 13 amino acids long. CDR1 and CDR2 (germline): KGHDR, SFDVKD. Trimming cost V 3 bases and J 8 bases, with 13 bases left between them.

This clonotype was seen ten or more times. The chain links TRBV7-3 to TRBJ2-1, with D possibly being TRBD1 or TRBD2 (6 bases each). V was trimmed by 6 bases and J by 6 bases, leaving 18 bases between them. CDR1 SGHTA and CDR2 FQGTGA come from the germline V gene. This CDR3 is 15 amino acids long. In nucleotides, the CDR3 is TGTGCCAGCAGTCCCCCGGGGGCGGTAGGCAATGAGCAGTTCTTC. Translating gives CASSPPGAVGNEQFF.

V usage is TRBV29-1 and J usage is TRBJ1-2; D gene uncertain. The CDR3 totals 14 residues. V gave up 3 bases and J gave up 4 bases, with 15 bases separating them. Germline-derived CDR1 and CDR2 are SQVTM and ANQGSEA. The CDR3 loop is CSVDVTTPLYGYTF. CDR3 coding DNA: TGCAGCGTTGATGTTACCACTCCCCTCTATGGCTACACCTTC.

CDR3 in amino acids: CASSQGQNTEAFF. CDR3 nucleotide sequence: TGTGCCAGCAGCCAGGGACAGAACACTGAAGCTTTCTTT. The rearrangement links TRBV7-2 to TRBJ1-1; a possible D gene is TRBD1 (6 bases). In germline, CDR1 is SGHTA, CDR2 FQGNSA. Trimming removed 5 bases from V and 1 base from J, with 8 bases in between. This CDR3 spans 13 amino acids. Looking up the rest from reference TRBV7-2 and TRBJ1-1 gives the full variable domain: GAGVSQSPSNKVTEKGKDVELRCDPISGHTALYWYRQSLGQGLEFLIYFQGNSAPDKSGLPSDRFSAERTGGSVSTLTIQRTQQEDSAVYLCASSQGQNTEAFFGQGTRLTVV.

This clonotype was found many times. This chain joins TRBV4-1 and TRBJ2-7; the match to TRBD2 covers 7 bases. Germline CDR1 reads MGHRA; CDR2 reads YSYEKL. Germline trimming cut 1 base from V and 2 bases from J; bases unmatched to any gene: 2. There are 14 residues in the CDR3. As DNA, the CDR3 is TGCGCCAGCAGCCAAGGGGCGGGGGCCTACGAGCAGTACTTC. Its protein product is CASSQGAGAYEQYF.

In its sample, this clonotype was seen many times. The chain has TRBV20-1 and TRBJ2-3, with 13 bases aligning to TRBD2. The V gene end was trimmed by 6 bases and the J gene end by 7 bases; junction bases not matched to a gene: 13. CDR3 size: 16 residues. Germline lookup yields CDR1 DFQATT and CDR2 SNEGSKA (reference sequence). The chain's CDR3 is CSAPPRTSGGWNTQYF. CDR3 in DNA: TGCAGTGCCCCCCCCCGGACTAGCGGGGGATGGAATACGCAGTATTTT.

A word on this clonotype: One end of the junction does not line up with germline, which may come from a read error. V usage is TRBV5-1 and J usage is TRBJ2-4; tentatively, D is TRBD2 (5 bases). Germline CDR1 reads SGHRS; CDR2 reads YFSETQ. The CDR3 runs 15 residues. As DNA, the CDR3 is TGCGCCAGCAGCTATCCCGGGGTAGCCAAAAACATTCTGTACTTC. Translation gives CASSYPGVAKNILYF. The variable domain in full, with the rest retrieved from reference TRBV5-1 and TRBJ2-4, is KAGVTQTPRYLIKTRGQQVTLSCSPISGHRSVSWYQQTPGQGLQFLFEYFSETQRNKGNFPGRFSGRQFSNSRSEMNVSTLELGDSALYLCASSYPGVAKNILYFGAGTRLSVL.

The chain recombines TRBV28 with TRBJ1-2; D is perhaps TRBD1 (5 bases). Germline V gives CDR1 MDHEN, CDR2 SYDVKM. The CDR3 covers 16 residues. V lost 3 bases and J 4 bases, leaving 18 bases between the germline ends. For the CDR3, the DNA is TGTGCCAGCAGTTTGTCACAGGCCGGACGAGTCTATGGCTACACCTTC. This sequence encodes CASSLSQAGRVYGYTF.

This clonotype came up once. Being one base from a much bigger clone, this may be a read error. The chain joins TRBV2 to TRBJ1-2; no clear D gene. The CDR3 sequence is 15 residues long. V lost 0 bases and J lost 3, with 11 bases in between. Germline V gives CDR1 SNHLY, CDR2 FYNNEI. CDR3 in amino acids: CASSEALPGHYGYTF. Here the CDR3 DNA reads TGTGCCAGCAGTGAAGCGCTTCCTGGCCACTATGGCTACACCTTC.

This sequence joins TRBV7-9 and TRBJ2-3; 10 bases match TRBD2. Germline loops: CDR1 SEHNR, CDR2 FQNEAQ (reference sequence). The CDR3 is made up of 16 amino acids. The V gene end was trimmed by 4 bases and the J gene end by 4 bases; junction bases not matched to a gene: 8. The CDR3 is CASSSIGLAGADTQYF. In DNA form, the CDR3 reads TGTGCCAGCAGCTCAATAGGGCTAGCGGGAGCAGATACGCAGTATTTT.

J is TRBJ2-7 and V is TRBV28, with D tentatively TRBD1 (5 bases). Germline CDR1 reads MDHEN; CDR2 reads SYDVKM. The CDR3 covers 15 residues. V shed 3 bases and J shed 2 bases, with 14 bases lying between them. The CDR3: CASSFPQVTTYEQYF. CDR3 sequence (DNA): TGTGCCAGCAGTTTCCCACAGGTAACCACCTACGAGCAGTACTTC. Full variable domain (remainder filled in from reference TRBV28 and TRBJ2-7): DVKVTQSSRYLVKRTGEKVFLECVQDMDHENMFWYRQDPGLGLRLIYFSYDVKMKEKGDIPEGYSVSREKKERFSLILESASTNQTSMYLCASSFPQVTTYEQYFGPGTRLTVT.

This clonotype has at least ten counts. This chain links TRBV29-1 with TRBJ2-7; D gene ambiguous. Trimming took off 4 bases at V and 5 bases at J, with 9 bases between the two ends. The germline V gene has CDR1 SQVTM and CDR2 ANQGSEA. This CDR3 region has 11 residues. CDR3: CSVVGRDEQYF. The DNA for the CDR3 is TGCAGCGTTGTAGGTCGGGACGAGCAGTACTTC.

At least ten counts were recorded for this clonotype. This sequence joins TRBV20-1 and TRBJ2-7; 7 nucleotides line up with TRBD1. Germline values: CDR1 DFQATT, CDR2 SNEGSKA (reference sequence). Unmatched junction bases numbered 7, after V lost 6 bases and J lost 5 bases. This CDR3 is built from 12 residues. The DNA of the CDR3 is TGCAGTGCAAAGGGACAGACCCACGAGCAGTACTTC. It specifies CSAKGQTHEQYF.

In this sample, this clonotype turned up many times. CDR3 sequence reads: CATSRVDRDQFF. The DNA of the CDR3 is TGTGCCACCAGCAGAGTGGACAGGGATCAGTTCTTC. V and J are TRBV15 and TRBJ2-1; 8 positions match TRBD1. V was pared by 1 base and J by 13 bases, with 3 bases of the junction left unmatched. The CDR3 is 12 amino acids. The germline CDR1 and CDR2 sequences are LNHNV and YYDKDF (reference sequence).

This clonotype was counted many times. The chain has TRBV6-5 and TRBJ1-2; maybe TRBD1 (5 bases). Germline assignment: CDR1 MNHEY and CDR2 SVGAGI. There are 14 residues in the CDR3. V lost 6 bases, J lost 4 bases, and 15 bases lay in between. The CDR3 DNA sequence: TGTGCCAGCAGAGCCGGGACGATAGTCTATGGCTACACCTTC. Residues: CASRAGTIVYGYTF.

This clonotype was counted at least ten times. The J gene is TRBJ2-1, the V gene TRBV20-1; a weak D match, TRBD2 (7 bases). The CDR3 is 16 amino acids. Trimming removed 7 bases at V and 7 bases at J, with 26 bases between. Germline loops: CDR1 DFQATT, CDR2 SNEGSKA (reference sequence). This CDR3 is CSVAMIRGARGNEQFF. As DNA, the CDR3 is TGCAGTGTAGCGATGATTCGGGGGGCGCGGGGGAATGAGCAGTTCTTC.

J is TRBJ2-2 and V is TRBV19; the match to TRBD2 covers 7 bases. The CDR3 totals 16 residues. The V and J ends lost 4 bases and 6 bases, in that order; junction bases with no gene match: 11. Germline V gene lookup returns CDR1 LNHDA and CDR2 SQIVND (reference sequence). The CDR3 spells CASSNRREISAGELFF. DNA of the CDR3: TGTGCCAGTAGTAACAGGCGGGAGATTAGTGCCGGGGAGCTGTTTTTT.

This clonotype showed up many times. The chain carries TRBV20-1 and TRBJ2-5; D uncertain. CDR1 is DFQATT, CDR2 SNEGSKA, per germline (reference sequence). V was trimmed by 2 bases and J by 4 bases, leaving 8 bases between them. The CDR3 is 12 residues long. CDR3 in DNA: TGCAGTGCTAGAAGGATTTCAGAGACCCAGTACTTC. This codes for CSARRISETQYF.

Note on this clonotype: Likely a read error: the CDR3 ends without its conserved phenylalanine or tryptophan. The V and J genes are TRBV5-1 and TRBJ2-7, with D unresolved. Germline CDR1 and CDR2: SGHRS and YFSETQ. The CDR3 is made up of 15 amino acids. V was cut by 0 bases and J by 0 bases, with 10 bases left in between. CDR3 sequence: CASSLAGLSSYEQYL. The CDR3 bases are TGCGCCAGCAGCTTGGCCGGGCTGTCCTCCTACGAGCAGTACCTC.

V and J are TRBV18 and TRBJ1-3; perhaps TRBD1 as D (5 bases). CDR1 is KGHSH and CDR2 is LQKENI in the germline V gene. The germline V and J ends were trimmed by 2 bases and 0 bases, with 14 bases remaining between them. The CDR3 has 17 amino acids. The CDR3 coding sequence is TGTGCCAGCTCACCAACAGACAGACTCGTCTCTGGAAACACCATATATTTT. It is translated as CASSPTDRLVSGNTIYF.